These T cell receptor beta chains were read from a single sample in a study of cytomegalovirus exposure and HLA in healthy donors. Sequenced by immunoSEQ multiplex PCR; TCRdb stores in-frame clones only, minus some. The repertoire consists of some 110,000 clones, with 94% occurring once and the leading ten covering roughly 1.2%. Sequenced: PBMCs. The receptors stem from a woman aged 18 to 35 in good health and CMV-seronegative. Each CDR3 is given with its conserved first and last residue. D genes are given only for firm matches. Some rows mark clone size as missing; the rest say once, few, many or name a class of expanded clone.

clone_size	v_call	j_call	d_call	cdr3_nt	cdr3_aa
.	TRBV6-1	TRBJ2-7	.	TGTGCCAGCAGGGAATTTACAGGCTCCTACGAGCAGTACTTC	CASREFTGSYEQYF
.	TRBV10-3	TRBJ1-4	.	TGTGCCACGTGCCCACAAGACTCTAATGAAAAACTGTTTTTT	CATCPQDSNEKLFF
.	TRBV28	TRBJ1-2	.	TGTGCCAGCACCGCGGTAGGGGGTCCCCATGGCTACACCTTC	CASTAVGGPHGYTF
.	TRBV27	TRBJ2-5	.	TGTGCCAGCAGTTTATTTGGGGCAGAGACCCAGTACTTC	CASSLFGAETQYF
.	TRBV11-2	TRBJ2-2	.	TGTGCCAGCAGCTCGGACCTAGGGGCCGGGGAGCTGTTTTTT	CASSSDLGAGELFF
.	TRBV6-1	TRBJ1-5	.	TGTGCCAGCAGTGAAGCGCGGGACCTTGGGGCCAATCAGCCCCAGCATTTT	CASSEARDLGANQPQHF
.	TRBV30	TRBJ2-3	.	TGTGCCTGGAGTGGGGGCGCAGGCACAGATACGCAGTATTTT	CAWSGGAGTDTQYF
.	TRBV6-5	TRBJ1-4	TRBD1	TGTGCCAGCAGCCTCGGACAGGTGCTGGAACTGTTTTTT	CASSLGQVLELFF
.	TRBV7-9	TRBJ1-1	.	TGTGCCAGCAGCTTAGCCCGGGGAGCACGGAACACTGAAGCTTTCTTT	CASSLARGARNTEAFF
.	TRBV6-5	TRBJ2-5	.	TGTGCCAGCAGTTACCGGAGCCCGACCCGTTTAGAGACCCAGTACTTC	CASSYRSPTRLETQYF
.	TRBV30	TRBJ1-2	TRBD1	TGTGCCTGGAGTAGGGGACAGGGGGGCGGCTACACCTTC	CAWSRGQGGGYTF
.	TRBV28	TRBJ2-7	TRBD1	TGTGCCAGCAGTCAAACACCGGGACAGCTCTACGAGCAGTACTTC	CASSQTPGQLYEQYF
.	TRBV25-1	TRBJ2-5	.	TGTGCCAGCAACCGCGGGGTCTCGACGGGAGAGACCCAGTACTTC	CASNRGVSTGETQYF
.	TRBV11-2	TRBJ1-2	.	TGTGCCAGCAGCTTAGATCCGAATGGGGGCGGTTATGGCTACACCTTC	CASSLDPNGGGYGYTF
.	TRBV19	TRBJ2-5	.	TGTGCCAGTAGTACGATCCACGGCGGAGAGACCCAGTACTTC	CASSTIHGGETQYF
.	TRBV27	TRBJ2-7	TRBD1	TGTGCCAGCAGTCCCGGACAGGGTACCTACGAGCAGTACTTC	CASSPGQGTYEQYF
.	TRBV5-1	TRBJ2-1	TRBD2	TGCGCCAGCAGCCTGGGCCAGCGGGAGGGCCCCGCGTACAATGAGCAGTTCTTC	CASSLGQREGPAYNEQFF
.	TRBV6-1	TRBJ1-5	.	TGTGCCAGCAGAACAGAGCTAAATAGCAATCAGCCCCAGCATTTT	CASRTELNSNQPQHF
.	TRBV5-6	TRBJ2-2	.	TGTGCCAGCAGCCCTTCACAGGCCGGGGAGCTGTTTTTT	CASSPSQAGELFF
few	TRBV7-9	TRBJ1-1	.	TGTGCCAGCAGCTTAGGGGCAAACACTGAAGCTTTCTTT	CASSLGANTEAFF
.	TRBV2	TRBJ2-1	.	TGTGCCAGCAGTGAGAGGAGGGCCAACAAGGAGCAGTTCTTC	CASSERRANKEQFF
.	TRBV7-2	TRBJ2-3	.	TGTGCCAGCAGCTTTATAGCAGATACGCAGTATTTT	CASSFIADTQYF